Presented here are 14 T cell receptor beta chains from one specimen sequenced in a study of STAT5B mutations in CD4+ large granular lymphocyte leukemia. Measured with immunoSEQ multiplex PCR; TCRdb has only the in-frame clones, and not every one. The sample holds roughly 1,200 clones; 70% to 80% are singletons and the top ten take over 95%. Sequencing input: PBMCs. These receptors all stem from a man aged 65-85 years with CD4+ T-cell large granular lymphocyte leukemia.

This sequence joins TRBV19 and TRBJ1-2; D is unclear. The CDR3 loop spans 17 amino acids. Per the germline V gene, CDR1 is LNHDA and CDR2 is SQIVND (reference sequence). Trimming removed 3 bases at V and 2 bases at J, with 19 bases between. CDR3 sequence reads: CASSISGSDTINYGYTF. CDR3 sequence (DNA): TGTGCCAGTAGTATTTCCGGGTCCGACACAATCAACTATGGCTACACCTTC.

The rearrangement links TRBV5-1 to TRBJ2-7; D possibly corresponds to TRBD1 (5 bases). Trimming took 3 bases from V and 1 from J, leaving 14 bases between them. Germline assignment: CDR1 SGHRS and CDR2 YFSETQ. The CDR3 runs 15 residues. DNA of the CDR3: TGCGCCAGCAGCTACAACCCCAGGGATTCCTACGAGCAGTACTTC. Encoded protein: CASSYNPRDSYEQYF.

The CDR3 is CASSFGGGMETQYF. CDR3 sequence (DNA): TGTGCCAGCAGCTTCGGGGGGGGCATGGAGACCCAGTACTTC. The chain employs TRBV11-2 and TRBJ2-5, with TRBD2 matching 8 bases. Per germline, CDR1 SGHAT and CDR2 FQNNGV. CDR3 length equals 14 residues. V was pared by 3 bases and J by 5 bases, with 5 bases of the junction left unmatched.

This clone appeared a single time. The gene calls are TRBV27 and TRBJ2-1; D possibly corresponds to TRBD1 (6 bases). CDR1 and CDR2 from the germline V gene are MNHEY and SMNVEV (reference sequence). V lost 5 bases and J lost 6, with 20 bases in between. This CDR3 comprises 16 residues. In DNA form, the CDR3 reads TGTGCCAGCAGTCCCGAAACAGGGCAGCTGGGCAATGAGCAGTTCTTC. Translated, it gives CASSPETGQLGNEQFF.

Here the CDR3 reads CASSPGQGWVTEAFF. The CDR3 DNA reads as TGTGCCAGCAGCCCCGGACAGGGCTGGGTTACTGAAGCTTTCTTT. The rearrangement uses TRBV14 and TRBJ1-1; 8 bases fit TRBD1. This CDR3 region has 15 residues. CDR1 SGHDN and CDR2 FVKESK come from the germline V gene. V dropped 4 bases and J dropped 5; count of bases not matched to a gene: 9.

V is TRBV2 and J is TRBJ1-1; 7 bases are a match to TRBD1. The CDR3 is 13 residues long. CDR1 and CDR2 from the germline V gene are SNHLY and FYNNEI. V was pared by 6 bases and J by 3 bases, with 4 bases of the junction left unmatched. The CDR3 reads CASRDDRDTEAFF. As DNA, the CDR3 is TGTGCCAGCAGGGACGACAGGGACACTGAAGCTTTCTTT.

In DNA, the CDR3 is TGTGCCAGCAGCCGAGGACTAGCGGGGGGTATCGAGCAGTACTTC. Encoded protein: CASSRGLAGGIEQYF. V and J are TRBV7-2 and TRBJ2-7; TRBD2 matches 14 bases. Germline V gene sequence: CDR1 SGHTA, CDR2 FQGNSA. V was clipped by 5 bases and J by 6 bases; unmatched bases: 6. The length of the CDR3 is 15 residues.

The V and J genes are TRBV5-6 and TRBJ2-3; D call uncertain. V was shortened by 1 base and J by 3 bases, with 9 bases between the two germline ends. The germline V gene encodes CDR1 SGHDT and CDR2 YYEEEE. This CDR3 is built from 14 residues. The CDR3 sequence is CASSLTGLTDTQYF. The CDR3 DNA reads as TGTGCCAGCAGCTTGACGGGCTTGACAGATACGCAGTATTTT.

This clone is medium-sized. The gene calls are TRBV4-3 and TRBJ2-1; D gene ambiguous. Per the germline V gene, CDR1 is LGHNA and CDR2 is YSLEER. The CDR3 has 13 residues. V dropped 2 bases and J dropped 10 bases, with 12 bases sitting between them. DNA for the CDR3: TGCGCCAGCAGCCAAAGGGTGGCGTCGGAGCAGTTCTTC. Its translation is CASSQRVASEQFF.

This sequence joins TRBV6-1 and TRBJ1-2; 8 bases line up with TRBD1. In germline, CDR1 is MNHNS, CDR2 SASEGT. The CDR3 consists of 16 residues. V was pared by 2 bases and J by 2 bases, with 7 bases of the junction left unmatched. CDR3 nucleotides: TGTGCCAGCAGTGAATTCCCTGGACAGGGAAACTATGGCTACACCTTC. This encodes CASSEFPGQGNYGYTF.

This clone was observed a few times. The chain combines TRBV7-9 with TRBJ1-5; D perhaps matches TRBD1 (5 bases). The length of the CDR3 is 13 residues. Per the germline V gene, CDR1 is SEHNR and CDR2 is FQNEAQ (reference sequence). V lost 3 bases, J lost 7 bases, and 10 bases lay in between. This CDR3 is CASSFRGGQPQHF. CDR3 in DNA: TGTGCCAGCAGCTTTAGGGGAGGCCAGCCCCAGCATTTT. Full variable domain (missing parts from reference TRBV7-9 and TRBJ1-5): DTGVSQNPRHKITKRGQNVTFRCDPISEHNRLYWYRQTLGQGPEFLTYFQNEAQLEKSRLLSDRFSAERPKGSFSTLEIQRTEQGDSAMYLCASSFRGGQPQHFGDGTRLSIL.

This clone has a single count. The chain recombines TRBV13 with TRBJ1-6; the match to TRBD1 covers 10 bases. The CDR3 consists of 15 residues. CDR1 is PRHDT, CDR2 FYEKMQ, per germline (reference sequence). The junction had 7 bases not matched to a gene; V was cut back by 6 bases and J by 8 bases. The CDR3 loop is CASSTSTGGYSPLHF. In DNA form, the CDR3 reads TGTGCCAGCAGTACCTCGACAGGGGGCTATTCACCCCTCCACTTT. The whole variable domain, filled in from reference TRBV13 and TRBJ1-6, reads AAGVIQSPRHLIKEKRETATLKCYPIPRHDTVYWYQQGPGQDPQFLISFYEKMQSDKGSIPDRFSAQQFSDYHSELNMSSLELGDSALYFCASSTSTGGYSPLHFGNGTRLTVT.

This chain connects TRBV27 to TRBJ2-7, with 7 bases identical to TRBD1. The CDR3 spans 13 residues. Trimming took 4 bases from V and 8 from J; bases not matched to a gene: 8. The germline gives CDR1 MNHEY, CDR2 SMNVEV (reference sequence). In DNA, the CDR3 is TGTGCCAGCAGTTACCAGGGACAGAGTAAGCAGTACTTC. Amino acid sequence: CASSYQGQSKQYF.

Judged by abundance, this clone is hyperexpanded (1% or more). The genes are TRBV2 and TRBJ1-6; the match to TRBD1 covers 10 bases. The CDR3 runs 15 residues. Trimming at V came to 5 bases and at J to 8 bases, leaving 6 bases not matched to a gene. CDR1 is SNHLY and CDR2 is FYNNEI in the germline V gene. The CDR3 loop reads CASSTSTGGYSPLHF. CDR3 DNA: TGTGCCAGCAGTACCTCGACAGGGGGCTATTCACCCCTCCACTTT.